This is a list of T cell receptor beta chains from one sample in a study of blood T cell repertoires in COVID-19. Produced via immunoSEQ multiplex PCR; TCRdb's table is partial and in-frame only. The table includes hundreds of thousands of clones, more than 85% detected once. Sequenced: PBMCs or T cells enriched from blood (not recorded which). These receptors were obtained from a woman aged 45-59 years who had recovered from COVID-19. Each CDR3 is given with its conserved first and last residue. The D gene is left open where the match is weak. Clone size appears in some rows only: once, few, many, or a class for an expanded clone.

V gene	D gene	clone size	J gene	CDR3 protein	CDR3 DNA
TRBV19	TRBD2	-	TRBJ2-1	CASSRTSGSPYNEQFF	TGTGCCAGTAGCCGGACTAGCGGGAGCCCCTACAATGAGCAGTTCTTC
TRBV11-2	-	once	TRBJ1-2	CASSLGGSRLGYTF	TGTGCCAGCAGCTTAGGAGGGTCACGGCTTGGCTACACCTTC
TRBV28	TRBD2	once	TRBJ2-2	CASSPEGRAGELFF	TGTGCCAGCAGTCCGGAAGGGAGGGCCGGGGAGCTGTTTTTT
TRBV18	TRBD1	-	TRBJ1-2	CASSPGQALSYGYTF	TGTGCCAGCTCACCAGGACAGGCCCTTTCCTATGGCTACACCTTC
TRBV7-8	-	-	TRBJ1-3	CASSRGSSGNTIYF	TGTGCCAGCAGCCGGGGGAGCTCTGGAAACACCATATATTTT
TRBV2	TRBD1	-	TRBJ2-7	CASSLEGQGAPQYF	TGTGCCAGCAGTTTAGAGGGACAGGGGGCCCCTCAGTACTTC
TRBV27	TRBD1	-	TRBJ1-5	CASSYEGARIWQPQHF	TGTGCCAGCAGTTACGAGGGGGCGCGTATTTGGCAGCCCCAGCATTTT
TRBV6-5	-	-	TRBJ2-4	CASKDRAGNIQYF	TGTGCCAGCAAGGACAGAGCTGGGAACATTCAGTACTTC
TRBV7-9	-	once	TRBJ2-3	CASSPRGPDTQYF	TGTGCCAGCAGCCCCCGAGGGCCAGATACGCAGTATTTT
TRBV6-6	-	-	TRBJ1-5	CASTTPNQPQHF	TGTGCCAGTACGACACCAAATCAGCCCCAGCATTTT
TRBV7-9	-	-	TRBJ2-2	CALQEGITGELFF	TGTGCCCTACAAGAGGGCATTACCGGGGAGCTGTTTTTT
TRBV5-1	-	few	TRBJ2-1	CASSVTGADNEQFF	TGCGCCAGCAGCGTAACGGGAGCCGACAATGAGCAGTTCTTC
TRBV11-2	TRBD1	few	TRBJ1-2	CASSRGDRGEYGYTF	TGTGCCAGCAGCCGAGGGGACAGGGGCGAATATGGCTACACCTTC
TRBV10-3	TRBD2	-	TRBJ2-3	CATAPSGGRTDTQYF	TGTGCCACCGCTCCTAGCGGAGGCAGGACAGATACGCAGTATTTT
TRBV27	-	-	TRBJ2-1	CASSPAGLYNEQFF	TGTGCCAGCAGTCCAGCAGGACTCTACAATGAGCAGTTCTTC
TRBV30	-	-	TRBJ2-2	CAWGKNTGELFF	TGTGCCTGGGGTAAAAACACCGGGGAGCTGTTTTTT
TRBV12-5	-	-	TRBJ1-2	CASGSQRGNYGYTF	TGTGCTAGTGGTTCCCAAAGGGGAAACTATGGCTACACCTTC
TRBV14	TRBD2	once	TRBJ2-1	CASRRNSGKSDEQFF	TGTGCCAGCAGACGTAATAGCGGGAAGAGTGATGAGCAGTTCTTC
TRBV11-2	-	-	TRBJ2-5	CASSLRGETQYF	TGTGCCAGCAGCTTAAGGGGGGAGACCCAGTACTTC
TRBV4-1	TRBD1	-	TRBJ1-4	CASSQESLGRGQEKLFF	TGCGCCAGCAGCCAAGAAAGTCTGGGCAGGGGGCAGGAAAAACTGTTTTTT
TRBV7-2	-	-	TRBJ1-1	CASSLGRLNTEAFF	TGTGCCAGCAGCTTAGGCAGATTGAACACTGAAGCTTTCTTT
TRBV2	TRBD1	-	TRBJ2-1	CASSVPGQGKWVAYNEQFF	TGTGCCAGCAGCGTTCCGGGACAGGGCAAATGGGTAGCCTACAATGAGCAGTTCTTC
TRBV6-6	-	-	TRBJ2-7	CASQRDSQTYEQYF	TGTGCCAGCCAAAGGGACTCTCAGACCTACGAGCAGTACTTC
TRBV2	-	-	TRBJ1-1	CASSAGLAEAFF	TGTGCCAGCAGTGCAGGGTTGGCTGAAGCTTTCTTT
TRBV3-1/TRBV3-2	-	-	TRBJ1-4	CASSQDHTGTRANEKLFF	TGTGCCAGCAGCCAAGATCATACCGGGACTAGGGCTAATGAAAAACTGTTTTTT
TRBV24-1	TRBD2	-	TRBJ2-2	CATSDNRLTPGTRTGELFF	TGTGCCACCAGTGATAACCGACTAACACCCGGGACTAGGACCGGGGAGCTGTTTTTT
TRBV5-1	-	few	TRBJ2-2	CASSVGVLTGELFF	TGCGCCAGCAGCGTGGGAGTGTTAACCGGGGAGCTGTTTTTT
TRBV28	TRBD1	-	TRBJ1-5	CASTASGQGNQPQHF	TGTGCCAGCACCGCATCGGGACAGGGCAATCAGCCCCAGCATTTT
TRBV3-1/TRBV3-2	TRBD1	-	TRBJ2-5	CASSQAGTGAMGETQYF	TGTGCCAGCAGCCAGGCCGGGACAGGGGCCATGGGAGAGACCCAGTACTTC
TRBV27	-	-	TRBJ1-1	CASSGTGKNTEAFF	TGTGCCAGCAGTGGAACAGGGAAGAACACTGAAGCTTTCTTT
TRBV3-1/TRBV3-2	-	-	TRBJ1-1	CASSQVTGYTEAFF	TGTGCCAGCAGCCAAGTCACCGGTTACACTGAAGCTTTCTTT
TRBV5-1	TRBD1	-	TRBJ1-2	CASSKTGTGGTYGYTF	TGCGCCAGCAGCAAGACCGGGACAGGGGGCACCTATGGCTACACCTTC
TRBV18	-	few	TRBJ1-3	CASSPTGASGNTIYF	TGTGCCAGCTCGCCAACAGGCGCCTCTGGAAACACCATATATTTT
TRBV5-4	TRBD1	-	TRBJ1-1	CASSLGTGRMNTEAFF	TGTGCCAGCAGCTTGGGGACAGGGAGGATGAACACTGAAGCTTTCTTT
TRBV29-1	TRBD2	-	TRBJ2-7	CSVAASGSLFGEQYF	TGCAGCGTTGCAGCTAGCGGGAGCCTCTTCGGTGAGCAGTACTTC
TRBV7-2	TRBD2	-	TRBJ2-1	CASRLGLAGDNEQFF	TGTGCCAGCCGCCTCGGACTAGCGGGGGACAATGAGCAGTTCTTC
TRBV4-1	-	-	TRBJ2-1	CASTRDISSYNEQFF	TGCGCCAGCACAAGGGACATCAGCTCCTACAATGAGCAGTTCTTC
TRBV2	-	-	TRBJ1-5	CASSEVVSNQPQHF	TGTGCCAGCAGTGAAGTAGTTAGCAATCAGCCCCAGCATTTT
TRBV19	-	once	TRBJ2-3	CASSEISDTQYF	TGTGCCAGTAGTGAGATCTCAGATACGCAGTATTTT
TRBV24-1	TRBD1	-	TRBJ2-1	CATSGSEGQGGSYNEQFF	TGTGCCACCAGTGGGTCGGAGGGACAGGGGGGCTCCTACAATGAGCAGTTCTTC
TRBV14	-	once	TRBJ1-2	CASSRALTGSYGYTF	TGTGCCAGCAGCCGGGCGCTGACAGGAAGCTATGGCTACACCTTC
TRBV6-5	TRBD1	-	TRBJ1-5	CASSLPGQGDQPQHF	TGTGCCAGCAGTCTTCCGGGACAGGGCGATCAGCCCCAGCATTTT
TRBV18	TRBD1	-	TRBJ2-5	CASSLGDRKQETQYF	TGTGCCAGCTCACTTGGGGACAGGAAACAAGAGACCCAGTACTTC
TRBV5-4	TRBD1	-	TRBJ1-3	CASSRTGFSGNTIYF	TGTGCCAGCAGCCGGACAGGGTTCTCTGGAAACACCATATATTTT
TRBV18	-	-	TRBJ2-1	CASSPLRGSYNEQFF	TGTGCCAGCTCACCACTGCGGGGCTCCTACAATGAGCAGTTCTTC
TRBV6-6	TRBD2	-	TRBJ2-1	CASSTWLAGTNEQFF	TGTGCCAGCAGTACCTGGCTAGCGGGAACCAATGAGCAGTTCTTC
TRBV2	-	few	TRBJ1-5	CASSELVDSNQPQHF	TGTGCCAGCAGTGAACTGGTAGATAGCAATCAGCCCCAGCATTTT
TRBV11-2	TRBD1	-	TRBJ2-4	CASSLRDREFF	TGTGCCAGCAGCCTCCGGGACAGGGAGTTTTTC
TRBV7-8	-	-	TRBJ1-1	CASSFQEDTEAFF	TGTGCCAGCAGCTTCCAGGAGGACACTGAAGCTTTCTTT
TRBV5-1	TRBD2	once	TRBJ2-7	CASSLEVVASGYEQYF	TGCGCCAGCAGCTTGGAGGTAGTGGCTAGCGGCTACGAGCAGTACTTC
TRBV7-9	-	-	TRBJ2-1	CASSHTVSSYNEQFF	TGTGCCAGCAGCCATACGGTGAGCTCCTACAATGAGCAGTTCTTC
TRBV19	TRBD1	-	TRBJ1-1	CASSIFRGETEAFF	TGTGCCAGTAGTATTTTCAGGGGGGAAACTGAAGCTTTCTTT
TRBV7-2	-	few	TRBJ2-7	CASSLNRDYEQYF	TGTGCCAGCAGCTTAAACAGGGACTACGAGCAGTACTTC
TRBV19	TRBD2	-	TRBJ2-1	CASSLGREGILFF	TGTGCCAGTAGTCTAGGGCGGGAGGGCATTTTGTTCTTC
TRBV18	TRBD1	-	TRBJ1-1	CASSPGQGNTEAFF	TGTGCCAGCTCGCCGGGACAGGGGAACACTGAAGCTTTCTTT
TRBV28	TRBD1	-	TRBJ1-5	CASSYSGQGAGQPQHF	TGTGCCAGCAGTTACTCGGGACAGGGGGCCGGGCAGCCCCAGCATTTT
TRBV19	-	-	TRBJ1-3	CASSIRGLLGNTIYF	TGTGCCAGTAGTATAAGAGGACTCCTTGGAAACACCATATATTTT
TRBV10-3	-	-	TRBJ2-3	CATGGWGASQDTQYF	TGTGCCACGGGGGGCTGGGGGGCGAGTCAAGATACGCAGTATTTT
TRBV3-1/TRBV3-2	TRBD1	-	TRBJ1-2	CASSQLTGGFDYGYTF	TGTGCCAGCAGCCAATTGACAGGGGGATTTGACTATGGCTACACCTTC